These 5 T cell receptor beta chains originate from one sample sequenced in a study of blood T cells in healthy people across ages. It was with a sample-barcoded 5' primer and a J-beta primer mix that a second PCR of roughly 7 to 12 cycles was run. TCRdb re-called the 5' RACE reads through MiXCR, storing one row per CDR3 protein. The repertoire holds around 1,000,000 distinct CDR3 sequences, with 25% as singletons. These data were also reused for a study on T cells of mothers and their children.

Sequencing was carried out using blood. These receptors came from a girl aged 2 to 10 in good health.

The CDR3 DNA follows: TGTGCCAGCAGCCCGTACTACCTTGCCAACAATGAGCAGTTCTTC. The encoded protein is CASSPYYLANNEQFF. V usage is TRBV7-2 and J usage is TRBJ2-1; D is unresolved. The CDR3 length is 15 residues. Trimming removed 5 bases at V and 5 bases at J, with 16 bases between. CDR1 is SGHTA and CDR2 is FQGNSA in the germline V gene.

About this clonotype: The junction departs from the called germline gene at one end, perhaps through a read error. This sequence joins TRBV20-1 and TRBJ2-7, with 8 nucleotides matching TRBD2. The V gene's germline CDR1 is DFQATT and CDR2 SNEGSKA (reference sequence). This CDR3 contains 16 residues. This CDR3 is CGAANLSGEGSYEQYF. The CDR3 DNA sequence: TGCGGTGCAGCAAATCTTAGCGGGGAGGGGTCCTACGAGCAGTACTTC.

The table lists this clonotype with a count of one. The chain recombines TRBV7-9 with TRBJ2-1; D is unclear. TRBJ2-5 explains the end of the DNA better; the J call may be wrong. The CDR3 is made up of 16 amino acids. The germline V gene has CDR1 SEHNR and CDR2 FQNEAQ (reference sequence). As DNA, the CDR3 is TGTGCCAGCAGCTTAGACAGATCCGACCAAGGGGAGACCCAGTACTTC. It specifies CASSLDRSDQGETQYF.

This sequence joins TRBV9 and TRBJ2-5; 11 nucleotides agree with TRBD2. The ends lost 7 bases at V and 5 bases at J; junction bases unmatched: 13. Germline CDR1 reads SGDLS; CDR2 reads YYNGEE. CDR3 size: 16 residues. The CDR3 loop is CASSTSGGATGETQYF. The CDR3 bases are TGTGCCAGCTCTACTAGCGGGGGAGCTACAGGGGAGACCCAGTACTTC.

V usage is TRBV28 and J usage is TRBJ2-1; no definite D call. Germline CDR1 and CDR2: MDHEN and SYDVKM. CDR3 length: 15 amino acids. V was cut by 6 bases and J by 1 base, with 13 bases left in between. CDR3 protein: CASSRPPESYNEQFF. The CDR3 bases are TGTGCCAGCAGCAGACCCCCGGAATCCTACAATGAGCAGTTCTTC.